This T cell receptor (beta chain) was found in a study of radiotherapy plus CTLA-4 blockade in lung cancer. The assay was immunoSEQ multiplex PCR, and TCRdb's table has in-frame clones only and misses some. The sample holds some 43,000 clones; 82% are singletons and the top ten take approximately 3.5%. Germline assignment: CDR1 LGHNA and CDR2 YNFKEQ. The CDR3 contains 14 residues. The V end was cut by 1 base, the J end by 9 bases, with 13 bases between. The sequence was obtained from a human donor with non-small cell lung cancer who had stable disease on radiotherapy plus ipilimumab. Sequences were derived from peripheral blood, sampled from a patient treated with radiotherapy plus ipilimumab. The chain uses TRBV4-2 and TRBJ1-5; D might be TRBD1 (5 bases). The DNA of the CDR3 is TGTGCCAGCAGCCAAGGTCCGGGGGATCGGCCCCAGCATTTT. Amino acids: CASSQGPGDRPQHF.